The clone carrying this T cell receptor (beta chain) has just a few counts. This sample was taken from a study of blood T cell repertoires in COVID-19. Generated by immunoSEQ multiplex PCR, the TCRdb table keeps only in-frame clones and is missing some. In the table there are roughly 300,000 clones, about 82% of which are singletons. The CDR3 runs to 14 residues. V lost 6 bases and J 9 bases, leaving 15 bases between the germline ends. Germline CDR1 is MNHEY and CDR2 is SVGAGI. The chain couples TRBV6-5 to TRBJ1-6; D is possibly TRBD1 (6 bases). The clonotype was recovered from a human donor in a cohort sampled during active COVID-19. Source material: peripheral blood. DNA for the CDR3: TGTGCCAGCAGCCTACAGGGAGGGCGTTCACCCCTCCACTTT. Translated, it gives CASSLQGGRSPLHF.